The clone carrying this TCR beta chain showed up just a few times. This specimen comes from a study of human T cells and chemical hapten exposure. Specified time point: healthy volunteer bleed at 2 weeks. The total RNA was obtained from whole blood that was not fractionated. Germline CDR1 reads LGHNA; CDR2 reads YNFKEQ. This CDR3 contains 16 residues. Trimming shortened V by 0 bases and J by 0 bases, and 6 bases separated the two germline ends. One entry per CDR3 protein results from TCRdb running MiXCR on the RACE reads. The data show just over 90,000 distinct CDR3 sequences, approximately 10% seen once.

The chain employs TRBV4-2 and TRBJ2-6; D uncertain. This clonotype originated in a female donor in good health. Some clones in this sample may be carry-over from other donors' samples. Material for sequencing was whole blood. In nucleotides, the CDR3 is TGTGCCAGCAGCCAAGATAGAAGCTCTGGGGCCAACGTCCTGACTTTC. Translating gives CASSQDRSSGANVLTF.